This T cell receptor (beta chain) emerged from a study of beta chain features in type 1 diabetes. The study's findings and limits: Shortening that was moderate but significant affected the TCRB CDR3s of Type 1 diabetes patients in all four CD4+ subsets. Comparison showed that naive, central memory and Treg TCRB repertoires appeared more similar among patients than among healthy donors.

This clone has only a few counts. Its antigen is unidentified. All of the isolated RNA was reverse transcribed, so expressed TCRB transcripts were sequenced. TCRdb keeps only in-frame clones here, not all; method: immunoSEQ multiplex PCR. The sample holds over 150,000 clones, 10% to 13% seen once. This CDR3 has 13 residues. Germline-derived CDR1 and CDR2 are SGHRS and YFSETQ. Germline trimming cut 2 bases from V and 3 bases from J; bases unmatched to any gene: 0. This sequence originates from a man aged 25 to 45 with type 1 diabetes. The sample comprised central memory CD4+ T cells from blood. This chain links TRBV5-1 with TRBJ2-5; TRBD2 matches 8 bases. The CDR3 bases are TGCGCCAGCAGCTTTAGCGGGAAAGAGACCCAGTACTTC. Its translation: CASSFSGKETQYF. Full variable domain (remainder filled in from reference TRBV5-1 and TRBJ2-5): KAGVTQTPRYLIKTRGQQVTLSCSPISGHRSVSWYQQTPGQGLQFLFEYFSETQRNKGNFPGRFSGRQFSNSRSEMNVSTLELGDSALYLCASSFSGKETQYFGPGTRLLVL.